These 12 T cell receptor beta chains were all obtained from the same sample, sequenced in a study of shared clonotypes between healthy human individuals. Assay: immunoSEQ multiplex PCR; the TCRdb copy retains only in-frame clones and omits some. The repertoire holds 950,000 to 1,100,000 clones, about 77% seen once, with around 1.5% in the top ten. The sequenced material came from memory CD4+ T cells sorted from blood. Subset meaning: CD45RA-negative fraction. The receptors come from a man younger than 35 in good health.

This chain connects TRBV5-1 to TRBJ2-2; D is perhaps TRBD1 (5 bases). Germline-derived CDR1 and CDR2 are SGHRS and YFSETQ. This CDR3 has 14 amino acids. V lost 4 bases, J lost 4 bases, and 11 bases lay in between. The CDR3 DNA is TGCGCCAGCAGCCCAGACAGACCCACCGGGGAGCTGTTTTTT. Translation: CASSPDRPTGELFF.

The V call is TRBV4-1, the J call TRBJ1-1; D remains unclear. The length of the CDR3 is 15 residues. Trimming stripped 1 base from V and 6 bases from J, with 15 bases between. The germline V gene encodes CDR1 MGHRA and CDR2 YSYEKL. CDR3 sequence reads: CASSQVEGTIAEAFF. CDR3 in DNA: TGCGCCAGCAGCCAAGTCGAGGGAACTATCGCTGAAGCTTTCTTT.

Many counts were recorded for this clone. The chain carries TRBV5-1 and TRBJ1-2; the D gene is possibly TRBD1 (5 bases). Deletions cut 4 bases from V and 4 bases from J, with 11 bases between. This CDR3 contains 13 residues. Germline loops: CDR1 SGHRS, CDR2 YFSETQ. CDR3 loop: CASSERTSYGYTF. The DNA of the CDR3 is TGCGCCAGCAGCGAACGGACATCCTATGGCTACACCTTC.

The V and J genes are TRBV2 and TRBJ2-7; 7 positions match TRBD2. Germline assignment: CDR1 SNHLY and CDR2 FYNNEI. V was clipped by 6 bases and J by 2 bases; unmatched bases: 13. The CDR3 is 16 amino acids. CDR3 DNA: TGTGCCAGCAGGGATGTAGAAGGGAGGGCCCCCTACGAGCAGTACTTC. Translated, it gives CASRDVEGRAPYEQYF. The whole variable domain, filled in from reference TRBV2 and TRBJ2-7, reads EPEVTQTPSHQVTQMGQEVILRCVPISNHLYFYWYRQILGQKVEFLVSFYNNEISEKSEIFDDQFSVERPDGSNFTLKIRSTKLEDSAMYFCASRDVEGRAPYEQYFGPGTRLTVT.

The CDR3: CAWTTGSTNYGYTF. As DNA, the CDR3 is TGTGCCTGGACAACCGGCAGCACTAACTATGGCTACACCTTC. The chain has TRBV30 and TRBJ1-2; D is uncertain. Germline CDR1 is GTSNPN and CDR2 is SVGIG (reference sequence). CDR3 length: 14 residues. V lost 4 bases and J lost 0, with 12 bases in between.

This clone was observed a single time. J is TRBJ2-5 and V is TRBV2; the match to TRBD1 covers 8 bases. V lost 7 bases, J lost 1 base, and 5 bases stayed unmatched. Per the germline V gene, CDR1 is SNHLY and CDR2 is FYNNEI. The CDR3 has 14 amino acids. CDR3 in DNA: TGTGCCAGCACTCTGGACAGGGCCCAAGAGACCCAGTACTTC. It encodes CASTLDRAQETQYF. Full variable domain (outside the CDR3, taken from reference TRBV2 and TRBJ2-5): EPEVTQTPSHQVTQMGQEVILRCVPISNHLYFYWYRQILGQKVEFLVSFYNNEISEKSEIFDDQFSVERPDGSNFTLKIRSTKLEDSAMYFCASTLDRAQETQYFGPGTRLLVL.

The rearrangement links TRBV2 to TRBJ2-2, with 7 bases aligning to TRBD2. There are 18 residues in the CDR3. V lost 6 bases, J lost 0 bases, and 13 bases stayed unmatched. Looked up from germline, CDR1 is SNHLY and CDR2 is FYNNEI. CDR3 amino acids: CASSVGLGPYANTGELFF. The CDR3 DNA follows: TGTGCCAGCAGCGTTGGACTAGGGCCCTATGCGAACACCGGGGAGCTGTTTTTT.

This chain joins TRBV7-9 and TRBJ1-6, with D perhaps matching TRBD1 (6 bases). This CDR3 spans 15 amino acids. CDR1 is SEHNR, CDR2 FQNEAQ, per germline (reference sequence). V was trimmed by 1 base and J by 3 bases, leaving 7 bases between them. The CDR3 here is CASSLGQVYNSPLHF. For the CDR3, the DNA is TGTGCCAGCAGCTTAGGACAGGTCTATAATTCACCCCTCCACTTT.

The chain employs TRBV5-4 and TRBJ2-3, with 8 bases lining up with TRBD1. V lost 9 bases to trimming and J lost 1 base; unmatched junction nucleotides: 13. The CDR3 length is 16 residues. Germline loops: CDR1 SGHNT, CDR2 YYREEE (reference sequence). The CDR3 sequence is CATTGGLHKGTDTQYF. The CDR3 DNA sequence: TGTGCCACTACAGGGGGGCTACATAAGGGCACAGATACGCAGTATTTT.

This clone has a single count. V gene TRBV6-8 combines with J gene TRBJ2-1; D gene uncertain. The CDR3 has 14 residues. Germline CDR1 reads MNHGY; CDR2 reads SAAAGT. Between the trimmed V and J ends, which lost 6 bases and 9 bases, there was a span of 18 bases. The CDR3 region has the DNA TGTGCCAGCAGGGAGAGTGTCTGGTGGGTTGAGCAGTTCTTC. This codes for CASRESVWWVEQFF.

V is TRBV5-1 and J is TRBJ2-1; tentatively, D is TRBD1 (6 bases). Germline CDR1 reads SGHRS; CDR2 reads YFSETQ. The V end lost 4 bases, the J end lost 7 bases, and 21 bases lay between the germline ends. The CDR3 has 16 residues. The CDR3 coding sequence is TGCGCCAGCAGCCAACAGGGAAGGGGTACAAGAAATGAGCAGTTCTTC. This sequence encodes CASSQQGRGTRNEQFF.

This rearrangement joins TRBV6-1 to TRBJ2-3; TRBD2 matches at 12 bases. CDR1 is MNHNS and CDR2 is SASEGT in the germline V gene. This CDR3 has 15 amino acids. V lost 7 bases to trimming and J lost 5 bases; unmatched junction nucleotides: 7. This CDR3 reads CASKASGGAVDTQYF. CDR3 sequence (DNA): TGTGCCAGCAAAGCTAGCGGGGGGGCAGTAGATACGCAGTATTTT.